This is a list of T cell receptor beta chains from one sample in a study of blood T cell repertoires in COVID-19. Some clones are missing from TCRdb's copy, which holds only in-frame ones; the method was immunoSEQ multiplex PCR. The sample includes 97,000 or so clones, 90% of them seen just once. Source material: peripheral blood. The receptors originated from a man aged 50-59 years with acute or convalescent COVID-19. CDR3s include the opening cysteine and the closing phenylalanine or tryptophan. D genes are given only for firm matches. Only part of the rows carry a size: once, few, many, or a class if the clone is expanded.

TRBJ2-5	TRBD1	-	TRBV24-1	TGTGCCACCAGTGATTTAGGGACAGGGGAAGAGACCCAGTACTTC	CATSDLGTGEETQYF
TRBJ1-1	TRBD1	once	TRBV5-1	TGCGCCAGCAGCTCCTCCGGGACAGGCATTGCTGAAGCTTTCTTT	CASSSSGTGIAEAFF
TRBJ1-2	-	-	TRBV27	TGTGCCAGCAGTCCCACCGACAGATATGGCTACACCTTC	CASSPTDRYGYTF
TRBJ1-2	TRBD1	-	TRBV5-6	TGTGCCAGCAGCGGACAGGGTTCCTATGGCTACACCTTC	CASSGQGSYGYTF
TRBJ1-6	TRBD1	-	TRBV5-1	TGCGCCAGCAGCTTGGATCCAGGGGGGACCTCACCCCTCCACTTT	CASSLDPGGTSPLHF
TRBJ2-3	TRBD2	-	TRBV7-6	TGTGCCAGCAGCTTAGGCTGGAGCGGGGACAGCACAGATACGCAGTATTTT	CASSLGWSGDSTDTQYF
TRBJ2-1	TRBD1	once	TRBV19	TGTGCCACCTCCAAAGAGGACAGGGCCGCCGGGAATGAGCAGTTCTTC	CATSKEDRAAGNEQFF
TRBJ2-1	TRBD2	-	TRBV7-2	TGTGCCAGCAGCTTAGCGAAGCGGGAGATTCGGGGTGAGCAGTTCTTC	CASSLAKREIRGEQFF
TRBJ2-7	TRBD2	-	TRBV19	TGTGCCAGTAGTATGGCAGCGGGGAGTAACGAGCAGTACTTC	CASSMAAGSNEQYF
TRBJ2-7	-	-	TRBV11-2	TGTGCCAGCAGCTCTGGTGGGACAACCTCCTACGAGCAGTACTTC	CASSSGGTTSYEQYF
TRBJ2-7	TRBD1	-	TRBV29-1	TGCAGCGTTGAGGACAGGGCCTACGAGCAGTACTTC	CSVEDRAYEQYF
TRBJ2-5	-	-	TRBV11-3	TGTGCCAGCAGCTTAGGACCTATAGCGGTACTACAAGAGACCCAGTACTTC	CASSLGPIAVLQETQYF
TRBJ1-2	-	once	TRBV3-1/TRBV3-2	TGTGCCAGCAGCCAAGGGGCGGCAGGGACTTATGGCTACACCTTC	CASSQGAAGTYGYTF
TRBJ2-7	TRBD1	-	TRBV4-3	TGCGCCAGCAGCCAAGCCGGGACAGGGGGCGTCAAGCAGTACTTC	CASSQAGTGGVKQYF
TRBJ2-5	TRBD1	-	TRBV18	TGTGCCAGCTCACCGGGACAGGGCTTCGAGACCCAGTACTTC	CASSPGQGFETQYF
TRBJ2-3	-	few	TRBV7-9	TGTGCCAGCAGGGCGGACTCACTCGTTGGGGATACGCAGTATTTT	CASRADSLVGDTQYF